The 10 T cell receptor beta chains below were found in one sample sequenced in a study of shared clonotypes between healthy human individuals (dated by TCRdb to about 2020). CD8 naive samples were obtained by positive selection for CCR7 among CD45RO-negative cells, yielding a CD45RA+CCR7+ population from which TemRA cells were excluded. The receptor library was made with the immunoSEQ multiplex PCR assay. This immuneACCESS table, as held by TCRdb, lists in-frame sequences with V and J called but not all clones. Of the missing ones, under half trace to an unresolved V gene in checked studies; the others have no known cause. Present in this sample are some 630,000 clones, about 96% of which were seen just once. The top ten constitute 0.095% to 0.13% of the sample. The sequencing input was naive CD8+ T cells sorted from blood. Explained via the paper, the cell subset or site label denotes: CD45RA+CCR7+. The receptors here all came from a woman aged 25-40 years in good health.

As concerns this clone: Other DNA sequences in this sample translate to the same CDR3. The chain uses TRBV28 and TRBJ2-7; 11 nucleotides agree with TRBD2. The CDR3 runs 14 residues. The V gene's germline CDR1 is MDHEN and CDR2 SYDVKM. Losses at the gene ends were 3 bases for V and 3 bases for J; bases not matched to a gene: 1. The DNA for the CDR3 is TGTGCCAGCAGTTTGACTAGCGGGGACTACGAGCAGTACTTC. This gives the protein CASSLTSGDYEQYF.

V is TRBV30 and J is TRBJ1-1; 9 positions match TRBD1. The CDR3 consists of 13 residues. Germline-derived CDR1 and CDR2 are GTSNPN and SVGIG (reference sequence). V lost 7 bases to trimming and J lost 4 bases; unmatched junction nucleotides: 7. DNA of the CDR3: TGTGCCTTACAGGGGGCAACTGTCACTGAAGCTTTCTTT. It specifies CALQGATVTEAFF.

A note on this clone: The sample holds other DNA sequences that translate to the same CDR3. V gene TRBV5-6 combines with J gene TRBJ2-7; D is unresolved. CDR3 length: 11 amino acids. CDR1 and CDR2 (germline): SGHDT, YYEEEE. Deletions cut 0 bases from V and 5 bases from J, with 3 bases between. The CDR3 DNA reads TGTGCCAGCAGCTTGGGGGACGAGCAGTACTTC. Encoded protein: CASSLGDEQYF.

The chain has TRBV9 and TRBJ2-3; D is uncertain. V was clipped by 3 bases and J by 0 bases, with 11 bases between them. Germline assignment: CDR1 SGDLS and CDR2 YYNGEE. The CDR3 spans 15 residues. CDR3 in DNA: TGTGCCAGCAGCGCCGAAGGTCCTAGCACAGATACGCAGTATTTT. Protein product: CASSAEGPSTDTQYF.

The count of this clone is one. The chain employs TRBV9 and TRBJ2-1, with D possibly TRBD2 on 6 matching bases. CDR3 length equals 16 residues. The V gene lost 0 bases and the J gene lost 7 bases, with 17 bases spanning the gap. The germline V gene has CDR1 SGDLS and CDR2 YYNGEE. CDR3 in DNA: TGTGCCAGCAGCGTAGAGGGAAACGGGAGAAGGAATGAGCAGTTCTTC. This gives the protein CASSVEGNGRRNEQFF.

Regarding this clone: The sample carries other DNA sequences with the same CDR3. The rearrangement uses TRBV5-1 and TRBJ2-7; D remains unclear. The CDR3 loop spans 13 amino acids. Trimming removed 2 bases from V and 1 base from J, with 7 bases in between. Germline V CDR1 and CDR2: SGHRS, YFSETQ. In nucleotides, the CDR3 is TGCGCCAGCAGCTTCGCAGAGTCCTACGAGCAGTACTTC. Translation: CASSFAESYEQYF.

The rearrangement uses TRBV19 and TRBJ1-5; D unresolved. Germline V gene data show CDR1 as LNHDA and CDR2 as SQIVND (reference sequence). This CDR3 contains 16 residues. Trimming pared 1 base from V and 5 bases from J, leaving 15 bases between. CDR3 nucleotide sequence: TGTGCCAGTAGTATAGCGGCAGGCCCGGAGGATCAGCCCCAGCATTTT. It translates to CASSIAAGPEDQPQHF.

This CDR3 is CASSLVGARGFAEAFF. The CDR3 coding sequence is TGTGCCAGCAGCTTAGTGGGGGCGAGAGGGTTCGCTGAAGCTTTCTTT. The V call is TRBV11-2, the J call TRBJ1-1; TRBD1 is a possible D gene (6 bases). The CDR3 spans 16 residues. From germline, CDR1 is SGHAT and CDR2 FQNNGV. The ends were cut back, 1 base at V and 6 bases at J, with 18 bases in the middle.

The rearrangement links TRBV29-1 to TRBJ2-1; D possibly corresponds to TRBD2 (6 bases). Trimming took off 2 bases at V and 3 bases at J, with 8 bases between the two ends. Germline CDR1 reads SQVTM; CDR2 reads ANQGSEA. The CDR3 extends over 13 amino acids. The CDR3 DNA reads TGCAGCGTTGAACTAGCGAACTACAATGAGCAGTTCTTC. It codes for CSVELANYNEQFF.

The chain is built from TRBV30 and TRBJ2-1, with 8 bases fitting TRBD2. V lost 4 bases to trimming and J lost 2 bases; unmatched junction nucleotides: 7. The CDR3 contains 15 residues. CDR1 GTSNPN and CDR2 SVGIG come from the germline V gene (reference sequence). In DNA form, the CDR3 reads TGTGCCTGGACCTCGGGGGGGGTCCCCTACAATGAGCAGTTCTTC. This encodes CAWTSGGVPYNEQFF.